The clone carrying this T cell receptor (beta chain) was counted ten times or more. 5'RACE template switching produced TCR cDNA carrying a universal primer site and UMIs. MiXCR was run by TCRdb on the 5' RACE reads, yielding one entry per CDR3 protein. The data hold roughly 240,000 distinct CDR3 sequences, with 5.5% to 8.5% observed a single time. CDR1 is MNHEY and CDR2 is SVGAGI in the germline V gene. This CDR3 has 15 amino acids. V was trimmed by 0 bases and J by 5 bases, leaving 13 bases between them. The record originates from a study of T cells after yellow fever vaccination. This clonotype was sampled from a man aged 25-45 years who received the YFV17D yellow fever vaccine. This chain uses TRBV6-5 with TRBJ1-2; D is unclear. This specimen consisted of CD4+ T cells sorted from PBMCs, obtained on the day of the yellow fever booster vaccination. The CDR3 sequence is CASSYSISQSYGYTF. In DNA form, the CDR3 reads TGTGCCAGCAGTTACTCGATCTCACAGAGTTATGGCTACACCTTC.